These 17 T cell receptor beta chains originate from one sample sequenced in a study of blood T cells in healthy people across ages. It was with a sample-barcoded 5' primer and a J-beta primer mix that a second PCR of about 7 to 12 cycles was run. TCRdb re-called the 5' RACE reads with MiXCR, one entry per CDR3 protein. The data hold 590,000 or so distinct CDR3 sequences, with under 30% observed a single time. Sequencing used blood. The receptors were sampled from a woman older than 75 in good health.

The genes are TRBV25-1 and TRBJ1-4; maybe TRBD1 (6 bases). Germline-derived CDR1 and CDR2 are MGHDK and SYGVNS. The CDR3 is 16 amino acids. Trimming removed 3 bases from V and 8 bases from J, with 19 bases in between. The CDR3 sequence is CASSEGKGTFGEKLFF. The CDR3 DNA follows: TGTGCCAGCAGTGAGGGGAAGGGGACATTTGGGGAAAAACTGTTTTTT.

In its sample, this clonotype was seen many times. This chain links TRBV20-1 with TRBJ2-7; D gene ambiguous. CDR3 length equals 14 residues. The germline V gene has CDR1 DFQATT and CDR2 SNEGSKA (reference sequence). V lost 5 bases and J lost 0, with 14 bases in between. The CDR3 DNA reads TGCAGTGCTGTTTTCACCAAGAACTCCTACGAGCAGTACTTC. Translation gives CSAVFTKNSYEQYF.

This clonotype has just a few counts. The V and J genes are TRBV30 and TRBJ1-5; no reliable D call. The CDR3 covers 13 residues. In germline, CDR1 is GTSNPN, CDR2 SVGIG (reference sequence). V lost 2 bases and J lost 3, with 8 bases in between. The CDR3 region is CAWSLADNQPQHF. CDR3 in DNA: TGTGCCTGGAGTTTAGCGGACAATCAGCCCCAGCATTTT. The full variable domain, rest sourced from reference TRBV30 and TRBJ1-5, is SQTIHQWPATLVQPVGSPLSLECTVEGTSNPNLYWYRQAAGRGLQLLFYSVGIGQISSEVPQNLSASRPQDRQFILSSKKLLLSDSGFYLCAWSLADNQPQHFGDGTRLSIL.

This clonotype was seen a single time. DNA of the CDR3: TGTGCCAGCAGCTTATTCTCGGGACTAGCGGCCTACAATGAGCAGTTCTTC. Amino acid sequence: CASSLFSGLAAYNEQFF. This chain links TRBV7-9 with TRBJ2-1; 11 bases are a match to TRBD2. The CDR3 is 17 residues long. After removal of 2 bases from V and 2 bases from J, the junction contained 5 bases not matched to a gene. Germline V CDR1 and CDR2: SEHNR, FQNEAQ (reference sequence).

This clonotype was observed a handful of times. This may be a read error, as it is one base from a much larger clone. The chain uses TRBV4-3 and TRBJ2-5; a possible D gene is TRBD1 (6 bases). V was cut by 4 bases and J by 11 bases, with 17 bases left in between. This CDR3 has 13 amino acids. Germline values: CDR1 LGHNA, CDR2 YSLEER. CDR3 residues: CASSRPGHNEQYF. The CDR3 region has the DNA TGCGCCAGCAGCCGCCCGGGACACAATGAGCAGTACTTC.

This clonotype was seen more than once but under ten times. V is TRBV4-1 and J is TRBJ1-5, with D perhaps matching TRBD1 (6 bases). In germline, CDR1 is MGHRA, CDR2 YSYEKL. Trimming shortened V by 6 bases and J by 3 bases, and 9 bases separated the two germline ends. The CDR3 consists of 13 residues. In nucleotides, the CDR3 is TGCGCCAGCAGTGACAGGCCCAATCAGCCCCAGCATTTT. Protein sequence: CASSDRPNQPQHF.

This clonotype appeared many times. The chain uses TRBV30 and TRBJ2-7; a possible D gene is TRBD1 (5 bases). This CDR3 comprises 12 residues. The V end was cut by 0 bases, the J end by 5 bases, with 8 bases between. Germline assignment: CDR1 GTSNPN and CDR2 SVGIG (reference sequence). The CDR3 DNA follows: TGTGCCTGGAGTGTGGTCAGGGACGAGCAGTACTTC. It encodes CAWSVVRDEQYF.

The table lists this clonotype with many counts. The CDR3 DNA reads as TGTGCCAGCAGCCATATAGCGGGGGCAAGCCAAGAGACCCAGTACTTC. Translation gives CASSHIAGASQETQYF. The rearrangement joins TRBV7-9 to TRBJ2-5, with 9 bases aligning to TRBD2. CDR3 size: 16 residues. The junction had 8 bases not matched to a gene; V was cut back by 5 bases and J by 1 base. From germline, CDR1 is SEHNR and CDR2 FQNEAQ (reference sequence). The full variable domain, rest sourced from reference TRBV7-9 and TRBJ2-5, is DTGVSQNPRHKITKRGQNVTFRCDPISEHNRLYWYRQTLGQGPEFLTYFQNEAQLEKSRLLSDRFSAERPKGSFSTLEIQRTEQGDSAMYLCASSHIAGASQETQYFGPGTRLLVL.

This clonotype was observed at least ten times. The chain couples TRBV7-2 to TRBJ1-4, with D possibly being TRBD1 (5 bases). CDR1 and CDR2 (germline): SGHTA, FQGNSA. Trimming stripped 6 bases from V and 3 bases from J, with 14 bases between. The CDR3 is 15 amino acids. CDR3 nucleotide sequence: TGTGCCAGCAGGGAATCGGGACTGCCTAATGAAAAACTGTTTTTT. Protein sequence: CASRESGLPNEKLFF.

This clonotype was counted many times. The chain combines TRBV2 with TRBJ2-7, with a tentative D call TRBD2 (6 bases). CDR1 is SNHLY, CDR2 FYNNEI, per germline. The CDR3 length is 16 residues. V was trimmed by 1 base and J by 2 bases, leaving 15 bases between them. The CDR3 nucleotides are TGTGCCAGCAGTGAAGGTGGTCGCGGGACCGCCTACGAGCAGTACTTC. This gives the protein CASSEGGRGTAYEQYF.

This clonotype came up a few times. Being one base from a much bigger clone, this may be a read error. The CDR3 sequence: CASSPEVAEQYF. DNA for the CDR3: TGTGCCAGCTCACCGGAGGTCGCTGAGCAGTACTTC. V is TRBV18 and J is TRBJ2-5, with D tentatively TRBD2 (5 bases). V lost 3 bases and J lost 11, with 13 bases in between. This CDR3 region has 12 residues. The V gene's germline CDR1 is KGHSH and CDR2 LQKENI.

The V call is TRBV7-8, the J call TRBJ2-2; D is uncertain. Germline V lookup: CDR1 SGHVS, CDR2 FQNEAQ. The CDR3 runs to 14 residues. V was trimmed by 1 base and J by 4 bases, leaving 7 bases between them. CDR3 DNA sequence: TGTGCCAGCAGCTTAGGCCTAGGCACCGGGGAGCTGTTTTTT. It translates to CASSLGLGTGELFF.

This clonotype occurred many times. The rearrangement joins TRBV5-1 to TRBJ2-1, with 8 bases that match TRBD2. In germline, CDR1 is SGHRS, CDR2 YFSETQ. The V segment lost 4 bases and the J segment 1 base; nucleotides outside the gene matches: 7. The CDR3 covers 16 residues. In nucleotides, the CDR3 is TGCGCCAGCAGCACAAAGCGGGGGCCTTCCTACAATGAGCAGTTCTTC. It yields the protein CASSTKRGPSYNEQFF. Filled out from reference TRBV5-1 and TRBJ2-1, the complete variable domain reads KAGVTQTPRYLIKTRGQQVTLSCSPISGHRSVSWYQQTPGQGLQFLFEYFSETQRNKGNFPGRFSGRQFSNSRSEMNVSTLELGDSALYLCASSTKRGPSYNEQFFGPGTRLTVL.

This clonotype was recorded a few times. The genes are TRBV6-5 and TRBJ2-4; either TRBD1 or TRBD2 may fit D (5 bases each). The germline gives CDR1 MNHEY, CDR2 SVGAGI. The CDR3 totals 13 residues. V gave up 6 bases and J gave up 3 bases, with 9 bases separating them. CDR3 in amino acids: CASRRDGKNIQYF. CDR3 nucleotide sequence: TGTGCCAGCAGGAGGGACGGCAAAAACATTCAGTACTTC.

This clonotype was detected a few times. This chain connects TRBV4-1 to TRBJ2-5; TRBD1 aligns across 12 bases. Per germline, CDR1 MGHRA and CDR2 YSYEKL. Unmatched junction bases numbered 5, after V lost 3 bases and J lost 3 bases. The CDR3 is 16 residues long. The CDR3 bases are TGCGCCAGCAGCCATGTGGGACAGGGGGCTAAAGAGACCCAGTACTTC. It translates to CASSHVGQGAKETQYF.

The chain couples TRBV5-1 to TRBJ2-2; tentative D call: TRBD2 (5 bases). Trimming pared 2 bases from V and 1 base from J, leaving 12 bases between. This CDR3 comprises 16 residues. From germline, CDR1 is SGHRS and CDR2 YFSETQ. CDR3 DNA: TGCGCCAGCAGCTTTGGGTGGGAGCGGAACACCGGGGAGCTGTTTTTT. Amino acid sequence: CASSFGWERNTGELFF.

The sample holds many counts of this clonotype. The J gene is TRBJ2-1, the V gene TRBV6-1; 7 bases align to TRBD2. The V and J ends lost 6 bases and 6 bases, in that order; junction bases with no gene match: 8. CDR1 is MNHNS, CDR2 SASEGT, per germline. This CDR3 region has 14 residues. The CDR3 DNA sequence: TGTGCCAGCAGAGAGGGACTACGCTTCAATGAGCAGTTCTTC. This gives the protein CASREGLRFNEQFF.